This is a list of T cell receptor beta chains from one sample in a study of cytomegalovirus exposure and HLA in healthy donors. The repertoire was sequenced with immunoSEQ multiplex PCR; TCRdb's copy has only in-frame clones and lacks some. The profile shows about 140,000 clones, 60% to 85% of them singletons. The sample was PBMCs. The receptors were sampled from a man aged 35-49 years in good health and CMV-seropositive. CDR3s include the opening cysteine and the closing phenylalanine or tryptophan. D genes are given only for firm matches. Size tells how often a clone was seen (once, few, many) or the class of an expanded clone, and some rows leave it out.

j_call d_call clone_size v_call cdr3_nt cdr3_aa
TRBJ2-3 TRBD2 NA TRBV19 TGTGCCAGTAGACCAATGACTAGCGGAACAGATACGCAGTATTTT CASRPMTSGTDTQYF
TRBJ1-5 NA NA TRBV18 TGTGCCAGCTCACCCGGACTCGTGAATAGCAATCAGCCCCAGCATTTT CASSPGLVNSNQPQHF
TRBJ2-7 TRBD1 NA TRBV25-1 TGTGCCAGCAGTGCACAGGGGGCGCGGGGCTCCTACGAGCAGTACTTC CASSAQGARGSYEQYF
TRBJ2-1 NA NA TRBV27 TGTGCCAGCAGTTTATCAATACTCCGCTTCTACAATGAGCAGTTCTTC CASSLSILRFYNEQFF
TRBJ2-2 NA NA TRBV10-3 TGTGCCATCCGGACAGCCGCGAACACCGGGGAGCTGTTTTTT CAIRTAANTGELFF
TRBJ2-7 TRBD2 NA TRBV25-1 TGTGCCAGCAGTGACACCGGACTAGCGGTCTACGAGCAGTACTTC CASSDTGLAVYEQYF
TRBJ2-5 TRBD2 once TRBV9 TGTGCCAGCAGCCCCGGGACTAGCGGGAGGCCGGCAGAGACCCAGTACTTC CASSPGTSGRPAETQYF
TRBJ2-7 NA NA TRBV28 TGTGCCAGCAGTTTGGGCAGTACCTACGAGCAGTACTTC CASSLGSTYEQYF
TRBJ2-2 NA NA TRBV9 TGTGCCAGCAGCTTTGGGACTGGCAACACCGGGGAGCTGTTTTTT CASSFGTGNTGELFF
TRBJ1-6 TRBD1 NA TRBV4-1 TGCGCCAGCAGCCAAGATATTGACAGGGTCAGCTCCTATAATTCACCCCTCCACTTT CASSQDIDRVSSYNSPLHF
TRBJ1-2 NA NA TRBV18 TGTGCCAGCGAACAGGGAACTAACTATGGCTACACCTTC CASEQGTNYGYTF
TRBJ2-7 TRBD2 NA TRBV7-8 TGTGCCAGCAGCCTACTAGCGGGAACCCTCCGGGGCGAGCAGTACTTC CASSLLAGTLRGEQYF
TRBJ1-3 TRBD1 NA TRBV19 TGTGCCAGTAGTATATTGGTACAGGGGGCATTTGGAAACACCATATATTTT CASSILVQGAFGNTIYF
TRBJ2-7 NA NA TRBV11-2 TGTGCCAGCAGCCCCCCCTTCTACGAGCAGTACTTC CASSPPFYEQYF
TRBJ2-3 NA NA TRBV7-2 TGTGCCAGCAGCCCAAGGGGATACCGCACAGATACGCAGTATTTT CASSPRGYRTDTQYF
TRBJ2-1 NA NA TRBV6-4 TGTGCCAGCAGCTCCGTGGGGCGGAAAAGTTACAATGAGCAGTTCTTC CASSSVGRKSYNEQFF
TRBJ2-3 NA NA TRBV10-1 TGCGCCAGCAGGGAAGGAGGGCCCACAGATACGCAGTATTTT CASREGGPTDTQYF
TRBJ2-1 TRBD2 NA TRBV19 TGTGCCAGTACCCGGACTAGCGGTTACAATGAGCAGTTCTTC CASTRTSGYNEQFF
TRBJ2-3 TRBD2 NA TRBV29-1 TGCAGCGTGAGGACTAGCGGGAGTGGCACAGATACGCAGTATTTT CSVRTSGSGTDTQYF
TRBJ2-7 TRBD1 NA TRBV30 TGTGCCTGGAGCAGGGACAGCGGTCCAGAGCAGTACTTC CAWSRDSGPEQYF
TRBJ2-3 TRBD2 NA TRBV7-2 TGTGCCAGCAGCTTGGCTAGCGGGAGGGTAGATACGCAGTATTTT CASSLASGRVDTQYF
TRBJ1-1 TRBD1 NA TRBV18 TGTGCCAGCTCACCACCGACAGGGTGGAACACTGAAGCTTTCTTT CASSPPTGWNTEAFF
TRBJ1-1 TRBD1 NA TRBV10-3 TGTGCCATCAGTGAGAGTACACAGGGGGCGTCGTCCACTGAAGCTTTCTTT CAISESTQGASSTEAFF
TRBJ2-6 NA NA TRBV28 TGTGCCAGCAGTCTCCCTATCGGACAGCCACGACACGTCCTGACTTTC CASSLPIGQPRHVLTF
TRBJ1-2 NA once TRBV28 TGTGCCAGCAGTTCCCTCCAGGGGCGCTTCAATGGCTACACCTTC CASSSLQGRFNGYTF
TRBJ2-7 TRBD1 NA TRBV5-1 TGCGCCAGCAGCTCCCCGGACAGGGCTACCTACGAGCAGTACTTC CASSSPDRATYEQYF
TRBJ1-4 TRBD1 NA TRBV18 TGTGCCAGCTCACCGACAGGGGTTAATGAAAAACTGTTTTTT CASSPTGVNEKLFF
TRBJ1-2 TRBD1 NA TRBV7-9 TGTGCCAGCAGCTCCGGGACAGGGGGCGTTGGCTACACCTTC CASSSGTGGVGYTF
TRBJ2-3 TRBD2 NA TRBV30 TGTGCCTGGGATCACGGGAGGTTAGATACGCAGTATTTT CAWDHGRLDTQYF
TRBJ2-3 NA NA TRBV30 TGTGCCTGGAGTCCCCTGGCAGGAACTAGCACAGATACGCAGTATTTT CAWSPLAGTSTDTQYF
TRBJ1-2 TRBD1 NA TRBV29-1 TGCAGCGTCGTGTTGGACAGGGGCTTGTCTCCCTACACCTTC CSVVLDRGLSPYTF
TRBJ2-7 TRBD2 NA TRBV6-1 TGTGCCAGCAGTGCGGCCATAAGCGGGGCTGCCTACGAGCAGTACTTC CASSAAISGAAYEQYF
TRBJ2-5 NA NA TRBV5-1 TGCGCCAGCAGCTTGGGGACTATGGGGACCCAGTACTTC CASSLGTMGTQYF
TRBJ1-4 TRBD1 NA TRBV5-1 TGCGCCAGCAGCTTGGGGGGGACAGGGGAAAAACTGTTTTTT CASSLGGTGEKLFF
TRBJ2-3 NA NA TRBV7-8 TGTGCCAGCAGCTTAGTAGACCTCGGGGGTTCAGATACGCAGTATTTT CASSLVDLGGSDTQYF
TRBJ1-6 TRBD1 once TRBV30 TGTGCCCGCGACGACATATTAGGGGGCAATTCACCCCTCCACTTT CARDDILGGNSPLHF
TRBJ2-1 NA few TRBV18 TGTGCCAGCTCACCACGCCCTTTGGGGGGCAATGAGCAGTTCTTC CASSPRPLGGNEQFF
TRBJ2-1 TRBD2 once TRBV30 TGTGCCTGGAGTCACAGGACTAGCGTTACCCCCTATAAGAGCTCCTACAATGAGCAGTTCTTC CAWSHRTSVTPYKSSYNEQFF
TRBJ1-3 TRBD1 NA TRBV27 TGTGCCAGCAGTCCCCGGCGAGCAACAGGGGGCGTTGGGAGAAACACCATATATTTT CASSPRRATGGVGRNTIYF
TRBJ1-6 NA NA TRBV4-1 TGCGCCAGCCGCCCAATGACAGGCCCTAATTCACCCCTCCACTTT CASRPMTGPNSPLHF
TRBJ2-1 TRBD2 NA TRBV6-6 TGTGCCAGCAGTCTGCAAGCGGGGCCCGCCTACAATGAGCAGTTCTTC CASSLQAGPAYNEQFF
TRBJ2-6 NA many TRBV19 TGTGCCAGTAGTATCTCCAGGGCTGGGGCCAACGTCCTGACTTTC CASSISRAGANVLTF
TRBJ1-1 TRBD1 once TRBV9 TGTGCCAGCAGCTTTCGTCCGTCTGGCGGGACAGAGAACACTGAAGCTTTCTTT CASSFRPSGGTENTEAFF
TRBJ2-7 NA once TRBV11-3 TGTGCCAGCAGCTTAGCAGGATCACCCTACGAGCAGTACTTC CASSLAGSPYEQYF
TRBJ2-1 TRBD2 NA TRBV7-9 TGTGCCAGCAGCTTCCGGACTAGCGGGACCTATAATGAGCAGTTCTTC CASSFRTSGTYNEQFF
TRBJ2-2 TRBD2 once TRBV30 TGTGCCTGGAGAAGACTAGCGGGATACACCGGGGAGCTGTTTTTT CAWRRLAGYTGELFF
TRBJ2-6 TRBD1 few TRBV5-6 TGTGCCAGCAGCTTATTTCAGGGGGCTGGGGCCAACGTCCTGACTTTC CASSLFQGAGANVLTF
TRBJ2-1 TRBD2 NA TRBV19 TGTGCCAGTAGCCCCGGGGGGACCAATGAGCAGTTCTTC CASSPGGTNEQFF
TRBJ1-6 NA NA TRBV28 TGTGCCGCCTATGGGGGCGCCTATAATTCACCCCTCCACTTT CAAYGGAYNSPLHF
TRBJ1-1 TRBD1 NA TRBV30 TGTGCCTGGAGGCAGGGGACAGGCACTGAAGCTTTCTTT CAWRQGTGTEAFF
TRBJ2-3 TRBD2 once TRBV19 TGTGCCAGTAGTATGCCGGAGGTTAGCGGGATCACAGATACGCAGTATTTT CASSMPEVSGITDTQYF
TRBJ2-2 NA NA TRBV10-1 TGCGCCAGCAGTGACCGGGGTTCCGGGGAGCTGTTTTTT CASSDRGSGELFF
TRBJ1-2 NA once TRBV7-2 TGTGCCAGCAGCTTATCAGGGGTTTATGGCTACACCTTC CASSLSGVYGYTF
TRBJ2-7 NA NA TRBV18 TGTGCCAGCTCACCACGGACAATGGCCTACGAGCAGTACTTC CASSPRTMAYEQYF
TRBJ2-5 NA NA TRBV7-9 TGTGCCAGCAGCTTACAGGCAGGGGCCCACCAAGAGACCCAGTACTTC CASSLQAGAHQETQYF
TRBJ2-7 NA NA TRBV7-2 TGTGCCAGCAGCTTAGAACTAGCCGGCTACGAGCAGTACTTC CASSLELAGYEQYF
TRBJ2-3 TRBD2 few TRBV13 TGTGCCAGCAGCCCAAGACTAGCGGGTTCCCCTGCCCAGTATTTT CASSPRLAGSPAQYF
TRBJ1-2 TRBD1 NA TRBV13 TGTGCCAGCAGCTTAGGCCTTACAGGGGGGTATGGCTACACCTTC CASSLGLTGGYGYTF